This T cell receptor beta chain is drawn from a study of HIV-infected children after antiretroviral therapy interruption. Study summary: In continuous treatment, analyzed samples were from weeks 0, 48 and 150.

CDR1 is DFQATT, CDR2 SNEGSKA, per germline (reference sequence). Trimming took off 3 bases at V and 4 bases at J, with 6 bases between the two ends. The CDR3 totals 11 residues. The treatment is: PENTA 11 planned treatment interruption arm or continuous ART arm. At least 24 weeks of at least three-drug ART, in children 2 to 15 years. This clonotype was counted ten times or more. Unique molecular identifiers were included in an RNA-based 3' RACE TCR library. TCRdb recomputed calls from the 3' RACE reads with MiXCR, one row per CDR3 protein. The data contain about 46,000 distinct CDR3 sequences, 3.5% to 5% of them seen just once; the ten biggest clones take up 0.6% to 0.85%.

The sample consisted of CD45RA+ CD4+ T cells from PBMCs, pooled from several time points, taken from a donor given antiretroviral therapy, either interrupted or continuous. Stated subset: naive CD4+ CD45RA+ CD45RO- T cells. This clonotype was obtained from a pool of human donors with HIV. The rearrangement links TRBV20-1 to TRBJ2-5, with D hard to call. Here the CDR3 DNA reads TGCAGTGCTAGCCTCGGAGAGACCCAGTACTTC. Amino acids: CSASLGETQYF.